These T cell receptor beta chains were read from a single sample in a study of Ad26.COV2.S vaccination and SARS-CoV-2 variants. The assay was immunoSEQ multiplex PCR, and TCRdb's table has in-frame clones only and misses some. Among 300,000 to 350,000 clones listed, about 89% were seen once. Here the sequenced sample was peripheral blood, taken in a trial of Ad26.COV2.S vaccine versus placebo. The receptors were sampled from a person aged 18-60 years who received the Ad26.COV2.S COVID-19 vaccine or a placebo. Both conserved end residues are part of each CDR3. The D gene is left open where the match is weak. Part of the rows lack a size; the others show once, few, many or a class for expanded clones.

V gene	clone size	CDR3 length	D gene	J gene	CDR3 protein	CDR3 DNA
TRBV6-6	NA	15	NA	TRBJ1-6	CASSYRGGYDSPLHF	TGTGCCAGCAGTTACCGAGGGGGATATGATTCACCCCTCCACTTT
TRBV7-2	NA	15	TRBD1	TRBJ1-2	CASSLVGTGMDGYTF	TGTGCCAGCAGCTTAGTGGGGACAGGGATGGATGGCTACACCTTC
TRBV4-3	NA	17	TRBD2	TRBJ2-3	CASSHRLAGADEDTQYF	TGCGCCAGCAGCCACCGACTAGCGGGGGCCGATGAGGATACGCAGTATTTT
TRBV9	NA	14	NA	TRBJ2-5	CASSVDEYQETQYF	TGTGCCAGCAGCGTAGATGAGTACCAAGAGACCCAGTACTTC
TRBV7-8	NA	14	NA	TRBJ2-3	CASSSTTGTDTQYF	TGTGCCAGCAGCTCAACTACAGGCACAGATACGCAGTATTTT
TRBV28	NA	13	TRBD2	TRBJ2-3	CASGTSGSDTQYF	TGTGCCAGCGGGACTAGCGGGTCAGATACGCAGTATTTT
TRBV7-9	NA	12	NA	TRBJ2-7	CASSLNRYEQYF	TGTGCCAGCAGCTTAAACCGCTACGAGCAGTACTTC
TRBV19	few	15	TRBD1	TRBJ1-2	CASSVGTGGNYGYTF	TGTGCCAGTAGTGTAGGGACAGGGGGAAACTATGGCTACACCTTC
TRBV24-1	NA	15	NA	TRBJ2-1	CATSATGSSYNEQFF	TGTGCCACCAGCGCAACAGGGAGCTCCTACAATGAGCAGTTCTTC
TRBV5-1	NA	16	TRBD1	TRBJ2-1	CASSLPGQGAYNEQFF	TGCGCCAGCAGCTTACCGGGACAGGGGGCTTACAATGAGCAGTTCTTC
TRBV19	NA	14	TRBD1	TRBJ2-1	CASSRWDRDNEQFF	TGTGCCAGTAGTCGGTGGGACAGGGACAATGAGCAGTTCTTC
TRBV5-4	NA	14	NA	TRBJ1-1	CASSAGILDTEAFF	TGTGCCAGCAGCGCCGGGATATTAGACACTGAAGCTTTCTTT
TRBV5-1	once	16	TRBD2	TRBJ2-7	CASSLGGGRGTYEQYF	TGCGCCAGCAGCTTGGGCGGCGGGAGGGGTACCTACGAGCAGTACTTC
TRBV11-1	NA	15	TRBD1	TRBJ2-1	CASSSWTGAYNEQFF	TGTGCCAGCAGCTCTTGGACAGGAGCATACAATGAGCAGTTCTTC
TRBV5-6	NA	12	NA	TRBJ2-7	CASSHTSYEQYF	TGTGCCAGCAGCCACACTAGCTACGAGCAGTACTTC
TRBV5-1	NA	15	TRBD2	TRBJ2-2	CASSKAGVNTGELFF	TGCGCCAGCAGCAAAGCGGGAGTGAACACCGGGGAGCTGTTTTTT
TRBV5-1	once	15	TRBD1	TRBJ1-4	CASSPETGKGEKLFF	TGCGCCAGCAGCCCGGAGACAGGGAAAGGTGAAAAACTGTTTTTT
TRBV9	NA	16	TRBD1	TRBJ2-2	CASSVVDRVNTGELFF	TGTGCCAGCAGCGTAGTGGACAGGGTGAACACCGGGGAGCTGTTTTTT
TRBV28	NA	15	TRBD1	TRBJ1-5	CASSSADRWGQPQHF	TGTGCCAGCAGTTCCGCGGACAGGTGGGGCCAGCCCCAGCATTTT
TRBV18	once	15	NA	TRBJ1-4	CASSPDGQLNEKLFF	TGTGCCAGCTCCCCGGATGGACAGTTAAATGAAAAACTGTTTTTT
TRBV19	NA	15	TRBD1	TRBJ1-4	CASSKRDRGNEKLFF	TGTGCCAGTAGTAAACGGGACAGGGGAAACGAAAAACTGTTTTTT
TRBV19	NA	16	TRBD2	TRBJ2-7	CASSIGLAGSRYEQYF	TGTGCCAGTAGTATTGGTCTAGCGGGGTCAAGGTACGAGCAGTACTTC
TRBV10-1	NA	15	TRBD1	TRBJ1-1	CASSESGTGNTEAFF	TGCGCCAGCAGTGAGTCGGGGACAGGGAACACTGAAGCTTTCTTT
TRBV5-1	NA	16	TRBD2	TRBJ2-1	CASSGLAGSSYNEQFF	TGCGCCAGCAGCGGACTAGCGGGGAGCTCCTACAATGAGCAGTTCTTC
TRBV3-1/TRBV3-2	few	17	TRBD1	TRBJ1-3	CASSQSTGVQSGNTIYF	TGTGCCAGCAGCCAATCAACAGGGGTTCAATCTGGAAACACCATATATTTT
TRBV2	few	13	NA	TRBJ2-5	CASSGRGLETQYF	TGTGCCAGCAGTGGGAGGGGGCTGGAGACCCAGTACTTC
TRBV7-9	NA	15	NA	TRBJ1-2	CASSLDGGLNYGYTF	TGTGCCAGCAGCTTAGATGGGGGCCTAAACTATGGCTACACCTTC
TRBV19	NA	16	NA	TRBJ1-1	CASSTPHRAMNTEAFF	TGTGCCAGTAGTACCCCACACAGGGCAATGAACACTGAAGCTTTCTTT
TRBV5-1	NA	15	NA	TRBJ2-7	CASTTGQTELYEQYF	TGCGCCAGTACCACAGGACAGACCGAGTTATACGAGCAGTACTTC
TRBV5-1	NA	15	TRBD2	TRBJ2-1	CASSLSLAGGRGTFF	TGCGCCAGCAGCTTGTCACTAGCGGGAGGCAGGGGGACGTTCTTC
TRBV6-5	once	13	NA	TRBJ1-5	CASSYTGGQPQHF	TGTGCCAGCAGTTACACGGGGGGTCAGCCCCAGCATTTT
TRBV5-1	NA	14	NA	TRBJ1-1	CASSLSLMNTEAFF	TGCGCCAGCAGCTTGAGCCTGATGAACACTGAAGCTTTCTTT
TRBV10-3	NA	16	TRBD2	TRBJ2-7	CAISDGGLAGDYEQYF	TGTGCCATCAGTGATGGGGGACTAGCGGGAGACTACGAGCAGTACTTC
TRBV10-2	NA	13	TRBD1	TRBJ2-1	CASMDRTYNEQFF	TGCGCCAGCATGGACAGGACCTACAATGAGCAGTTCTTC
TRBV15	NA	18	TRBD2	TRBJ2-3	CATSRSGTSGGGPDTQYF	TGTGCCACCAGCAGGTCCGGGACTAGCGGGGGAGGCCCAGATACGCAGTATTTT
TRBV5-1	NA	13	NA	TRBJ1-2	CASSLQHSGGYTF	TGCGCCAGCAGCTTGCAGCACTCGGGGGGCTACACCTTC
TRBV6-2/TRBV6-3	NA	16	NA	TRBJ2-3	CASSYGQHGNTDTQYF	TGTGCCAGCAGTTACGGACAGCACGGAAACACAGATACGCAGTATTTT
TRBV19	NA	15	TRBD1	TRBJ2-5	CASSMSGTGGETQYF	TGTGCCAGTAGTATGTCCGGGACAGGGGGGGAGACCCAGTACTTC
TRBV5-1	NA	20	TRBD2	TRBJ2-2	CASSLVPAGTSGRSTGELFF	TGCGCCAGCAGCTTGGTGCCCGCCGGGACTAGCGGGAGAAGCACCGGGGAGCTGTTTTTT
TRBV4-3	NA	15	NA	TRBJ2-3	CASSQSWASTDTQYF	TGCGCCAGCAGCCAAAGTTGGGCGAGCACAGATACGCAGTATTTT
TRBV5-1	many	14	TRBD1	TRBJ1-2	CASSYYGQGEGYTF	TGCGCCAGCAGCTACTACGGACAGGGCGAAGGCTACACCTTC
TRBV6-1	NA	15	NA	TRBJ1-3	CASSEGQFSGNTIYF	TGTGCCAGCAGTGAAGGACAGTTCTCTGGAAACACCATATATTTT
TRBV2	NA	12	NA	TRBJ2-1	CASSGPYNEQFF	TGTGCCAGCAGCGGGCCCTACAATGAGCAGTTCTTC
TRBV10-1	NA	15	NA	TRBJ1-2	CASSETPGGVGGYTF	TGCGCCAGCAGTGAGACCCCGGGTGGGGTCGGGGGCTACACCTTC
TRBV29-1	NA	12	TRBD1	TRBJ2-7	CSAQGATYEQYF	TGCAGCGCACAGGGGGCTACCTACGAGCAGTACTTC
TRBV6-2/TRBV6-3	once	14	NA	TRBJ1-5	CASSYSMGNQPQHF	TGTGCCAGCAGTTACTCGATGGGCAATCAGCCCCAGCATTTT
TRBV7-2	NA	18	TRBD1	TRBJ1-2	CASSASRTGAPANYGYTF	TGTGCCAGCAGCGCGTCCAGGACAGGGGCCCCCGCTAACTATGGCTACACCTTC
TRBV2	NA	14	NA	TRBJ1-1	CANSQDQLNTEAFF	TGTGCCAACTCCCAGGACCAGTTGAACACTGAAGCTTTCTTT
TRBV29-1	NA	12	TRBD1	TRBJ1-2	CSVEDRGYGYTF	TGCAGCGTGGAAGACAGGGGCTATGGCTACACCTTC
TRBV5-4	NA	14	NA	TRBJ1-6	CASSSQRVDSPLHF	TGTGCCAGCAGCTCCCAACGGGTAGACTCACCCCTCCACTTT
TRBV15	NA	14	TRBD1	TRBJ2-3	CATSLDRGRDTQYF	TGTGCCACCAGCCTTGACAGGGGCAGAGATACGCAGTATTTT
TRBV28	once	15	NA	TRBJ1-6	CASSGDRAYNSPLHF	TGTGCCAGCAGTGGGGACCGTGCTTATAATTCACCCCTCCACTTT
TRBV28	once	15	NA	TRBJ2-2	CASSLGQIFTGELFF	TGTGCCAGCAGTTTAGGGCAGATCTTCACCGGGGAGCTGTTTTTT
TRBV3-1/TRBV3-2	NA	13	NA	TRBJ2-1	CASSPNSYNEQFF	TGTGCCAGCAGCCCCAACAGCTACAATGAGCAGTTCTTC
TRBV6-1	few	16	TRBD2	TRBJ2-3	CASSDPAGGGTDTQYF	TGTGCCAGCAGTGACCCAGCGGGAGGGGGCACAGATACGCAGTATTTT
TRBV28	NA	14	NA	TRBJ2-4	CASSLWPVVGKKYF	TGTGCCAGCAGTTTATGGCCGGTTGTTGGAAAGAAGTACTTC